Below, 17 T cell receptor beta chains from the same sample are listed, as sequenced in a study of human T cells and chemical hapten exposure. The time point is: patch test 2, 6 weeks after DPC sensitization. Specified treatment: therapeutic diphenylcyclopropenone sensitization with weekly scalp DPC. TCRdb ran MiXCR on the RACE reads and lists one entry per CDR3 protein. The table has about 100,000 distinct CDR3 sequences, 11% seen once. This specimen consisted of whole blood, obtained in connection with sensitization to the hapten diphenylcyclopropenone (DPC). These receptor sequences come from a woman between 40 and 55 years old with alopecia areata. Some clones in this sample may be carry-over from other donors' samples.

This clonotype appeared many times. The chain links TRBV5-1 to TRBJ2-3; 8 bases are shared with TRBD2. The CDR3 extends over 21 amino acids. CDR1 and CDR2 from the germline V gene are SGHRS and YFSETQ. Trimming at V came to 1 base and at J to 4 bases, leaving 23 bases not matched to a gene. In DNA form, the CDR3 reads TGCGCCAGCAGCTTGTATTCTCGTATAGAGAGCGGACTAGCCAACGCAGATACGCAGTATTTT. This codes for CASSLYSRIESGLANADTQYF.

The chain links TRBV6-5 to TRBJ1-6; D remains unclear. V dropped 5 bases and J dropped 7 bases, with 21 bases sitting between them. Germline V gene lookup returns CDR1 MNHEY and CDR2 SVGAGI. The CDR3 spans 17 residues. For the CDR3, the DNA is TGTGCCAGCAGTCCTACTCGATCGCGGCATGGAAATTCACCCCTCCACTTT. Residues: CASSPTRSRHGNSPLHF.

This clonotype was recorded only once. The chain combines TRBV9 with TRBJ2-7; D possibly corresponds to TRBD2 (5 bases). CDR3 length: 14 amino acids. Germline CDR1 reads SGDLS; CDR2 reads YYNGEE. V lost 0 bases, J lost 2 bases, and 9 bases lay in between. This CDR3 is CASSVGGLAYEQYF. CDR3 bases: TGTGCCAGCAGCGTAGGAGGGCTGGCCTACGAGCAGTACTTC.

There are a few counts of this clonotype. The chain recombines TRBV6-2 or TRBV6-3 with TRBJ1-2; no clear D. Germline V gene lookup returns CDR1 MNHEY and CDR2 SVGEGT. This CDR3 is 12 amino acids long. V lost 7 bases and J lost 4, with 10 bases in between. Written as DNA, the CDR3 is TGTGCCAGCACCGCCGACGGCTATGGCTACACCTTC. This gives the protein CASTADGYGYTF.

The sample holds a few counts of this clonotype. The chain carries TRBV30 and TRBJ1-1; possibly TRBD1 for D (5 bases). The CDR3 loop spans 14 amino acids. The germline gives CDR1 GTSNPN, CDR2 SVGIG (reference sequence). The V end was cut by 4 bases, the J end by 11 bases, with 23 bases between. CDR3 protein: CAWNQLPGPGRAFF. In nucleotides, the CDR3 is TGTGCCTGGAACCAACTTCCGGGGCCGGGGAGGGCTTTCTTT.

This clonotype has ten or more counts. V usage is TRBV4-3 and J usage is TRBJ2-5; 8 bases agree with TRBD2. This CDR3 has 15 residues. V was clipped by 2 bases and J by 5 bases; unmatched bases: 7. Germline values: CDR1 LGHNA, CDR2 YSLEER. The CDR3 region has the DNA TGCGCCAGCAGCCAAAGGGGACTAGGTGGTGAGACCCAGTACTTC. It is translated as CASSQRGLGGETQYF.

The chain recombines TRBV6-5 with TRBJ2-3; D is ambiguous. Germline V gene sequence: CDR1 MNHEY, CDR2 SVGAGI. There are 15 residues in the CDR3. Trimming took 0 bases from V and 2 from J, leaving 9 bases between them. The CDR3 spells CASSYSFPNTDTQYF. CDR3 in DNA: TGTGCCAGCAGTTACTCTTTTCCTAACACAGATACGCAGTATTTT.

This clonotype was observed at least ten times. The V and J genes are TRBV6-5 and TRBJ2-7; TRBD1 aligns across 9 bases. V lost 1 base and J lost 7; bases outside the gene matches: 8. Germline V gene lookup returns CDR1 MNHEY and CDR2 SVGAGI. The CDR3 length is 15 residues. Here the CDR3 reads CASSYYSQGAGEQYF. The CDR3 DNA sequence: TGTGCCAGCAGTTACTACTCACAGGGGGCGGGGGAGCAGTACTTC.

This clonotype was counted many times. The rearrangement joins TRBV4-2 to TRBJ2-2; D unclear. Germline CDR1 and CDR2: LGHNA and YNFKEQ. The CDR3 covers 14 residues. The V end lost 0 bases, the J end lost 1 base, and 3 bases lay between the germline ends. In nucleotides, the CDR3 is TGTGCCAGCAGCCAAGAGAAGAACACCGGGGAGCTGTTTTTT. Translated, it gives CASSQEKNTGELFF.

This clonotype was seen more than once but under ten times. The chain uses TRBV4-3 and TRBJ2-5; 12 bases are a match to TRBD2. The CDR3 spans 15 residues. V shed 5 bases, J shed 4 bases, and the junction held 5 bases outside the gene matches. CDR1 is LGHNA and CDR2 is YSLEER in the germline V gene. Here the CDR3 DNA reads TGCGCCAGCAGCGCCCGGGGACTAGCGGGAGAGACCCAGTACTTC. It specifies CASSARGLAGETQYF.

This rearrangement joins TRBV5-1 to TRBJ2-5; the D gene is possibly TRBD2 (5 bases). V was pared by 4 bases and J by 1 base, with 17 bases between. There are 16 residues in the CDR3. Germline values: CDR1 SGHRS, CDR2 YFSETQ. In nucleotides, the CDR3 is TGCGCCAGCAGCCCTCTGAGGGCCGGTCGCCAAGAGACCCAGTACTTC. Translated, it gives CASSPLRAGRQETQYF.

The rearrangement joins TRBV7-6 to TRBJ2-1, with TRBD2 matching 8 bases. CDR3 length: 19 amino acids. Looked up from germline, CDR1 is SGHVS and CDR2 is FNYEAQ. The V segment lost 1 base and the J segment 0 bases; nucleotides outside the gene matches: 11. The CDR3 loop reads CASSLGVSGALHSYNEQFF. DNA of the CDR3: TGTGCCAGCAGCTTAGGGGTTAGCGGGGCACTCCACTCCTACAATGAGCAGTTCTTC. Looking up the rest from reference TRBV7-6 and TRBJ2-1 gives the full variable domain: GAGVSQSPRYKVTKRGQDVALRCDPISGHVSLYWYRQALGQGPEFLTYFNYEAQQDKSGLPNDRFSAERPEGSISTLTIQRTEQRDSAMYRCASSLGVSGALHSYNEQFFGPGTRLTVL.

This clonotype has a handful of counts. As DNA, the CDR3 is TGTGCCAGCAGTTACTCGGGGCAGGGGGCTGGTCAGCCCCAGCATTTT. Amino acids: CASSYSGQGAGQPQHF. The rearrangement joins TRBV6-6 to TRBJ1-5, with 8 nucleotides matching TRBD1. With V trimmed by 0 bases and J by 6 bases, 7 bases remained unmatched. This CDR3 has 16 residues. CDR1 is MNHNY, CDR2 SVGAGI, per germline (reference sequence).

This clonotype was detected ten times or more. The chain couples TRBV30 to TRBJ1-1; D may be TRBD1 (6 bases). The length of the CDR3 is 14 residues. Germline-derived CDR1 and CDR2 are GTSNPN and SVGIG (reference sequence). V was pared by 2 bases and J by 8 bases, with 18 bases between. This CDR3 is CAWSYRVRGDEAFF. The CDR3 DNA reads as TGTGCCTGGAGTTACAGGGTACGGGGGGACGAAGCTTTCTTT.

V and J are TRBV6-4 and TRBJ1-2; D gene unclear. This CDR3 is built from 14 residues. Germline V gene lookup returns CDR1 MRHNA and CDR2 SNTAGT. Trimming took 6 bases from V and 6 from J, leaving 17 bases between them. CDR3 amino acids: CASRAGNGVDGYTF. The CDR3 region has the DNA TGTGCCAGCAGGGCCGGGAACGGGGTTGATGGCTACACCTTC.

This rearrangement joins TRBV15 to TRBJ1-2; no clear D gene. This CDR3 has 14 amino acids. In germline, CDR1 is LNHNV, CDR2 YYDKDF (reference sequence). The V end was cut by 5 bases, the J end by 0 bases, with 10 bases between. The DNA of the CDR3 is TGTGCCACCAGCGTAGAGAGAACTAACTATGGCTACACCTTC. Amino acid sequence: CATSVERTNYGYTF.

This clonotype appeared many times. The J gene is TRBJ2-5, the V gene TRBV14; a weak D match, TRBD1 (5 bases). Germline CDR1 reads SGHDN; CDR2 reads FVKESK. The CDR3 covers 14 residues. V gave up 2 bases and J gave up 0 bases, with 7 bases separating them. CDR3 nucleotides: TGTGCCAGCAGCCAAAAGGGGTACCAAGAGACCCAGTACTTC. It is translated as CASSQKGYQETQYF.